These 8 T cell receptor beta chains came from one sample sequenced in a study of CD8+ T cells in alopecia areata. cDNA reverse transcribed from extracted RNA served as the sequencing template. Libraries were prepared by immunoSEQ multiplex PCR; TCRdb keeps only in-frame clonotypes and omits some of them. The table shows more than 110,000 clones, with roughly 61% occurring only once. Sequences were derived from CD4+ T cells sorted from blood, sampled at week 0. The receptors shown here come from a human donor with alopecia areata.

Only a few counts were recorded for this clone. V and J are TRBV6-6 and TRBJ2-7, with D tentatively TRBD1 (7 bases). The germline V gene has CDR1 MNHNY and CDR2 SVGAGI (reference sequence). Between the trimmed V and J ends, which lost 8 bases and 7 bases, there was a span of 15 bases. The CDR3 covers 12 residues. CDR3 sequence reads: CASGRGVREQYF. The CDR3 DNA reads TGTGCCAGCGGCAGGGGGGTACGTGAGCAGTACTTC.

This clone was counted only a few times. The gene calls are TRBV30 and TRBJ1-2, with D tentatively TRBD1 (5 bases). Germline-derived CDR1 and CDR2 are GTSNPN and SVGIG (reference sequence). The CDR3 loop spans 13 amino acids. Deletions cut 4 bases from V and 6 bases from J, with 15 bases between. This CDR3 is CAWTKTSGHGYTF. CDR3 in DNA: TGTGCCTGGACTAAGACCTCAGGGCATGGCTACACCTTC.

The gene calls are TRBV29-1 and TRBJ2-5; 9 bases agree with TRBD2. V was clipped by 4 bases and J by 2 bases; unmatched bases: 5. The CDR3 is 14 amino acids. The germline CDR1 and CDR2 sequences are SQVTM and ANQGSEA. CDR3 bases: TGCAGCGTTGCTCCGCGGGGGGGACAAGAGACCCAGTACTTC. Encoded protein: CSVAPRGGQETQYF.

This clone was seen just once. The J gene is TRBJ2-3, the V gene TRBV4-2; TRBD2 is a possible D gene (5 bases). CDR1 is LGHNA and CDR2 is YNFKEQ in the germline V gene. The CDR3 spans 16 residues. V was pared by 1 base and J by 5 bases, with 16 bases between. For the CDR3, the DNA is TGTGCCAGCAGCCAAGCCCCGGGGTCCGGGGAAGATACGCAGTATTTT. Its translation is CASSQAPGSGEDTQYF.

In this sample, this clone turned up once. This chain uses TRBV6-5 with TRBJ1-5; no clear D. V was pared by 6 bases and J by 1 base, with 10 bases between. The CDR3 sequence is 14 residues long. Germline values: CDR1 MNHEY, CDR2 SVGAGI. In DNA, the CDR3 is TGTGCCAGCAGAAGTCCTCACAGCAATCAGCCCCAGCATTTT. Translating gives CASRSPHSNQPQHF.

The chain carries TRBV14 and TRBJ1-6; D possibly corresponds to TRBD1 (5 bases). Germline V lookup: CDR1 SGHDN, CDR2 FVKESK. The V and J ends lost 5 bases and 9 bases respectively, with 14 bases between them. This CDR3 is 14 amino acids long. CDR3: CASSEIGAGSPLHF. In DNA, the CDR3 is TGTGCCAGCAGCGAGATAGGGGCTGGTTCACCCCTCCACTTT.

The gene calls are TRBV7-2 and TRBJ2-5; 11 positions agree with TRBD2. CDR3 length: 14 residues. Trimming cost V 5 bases and J 4 bases; bases outside gene matches: 3. The germline V gene encodes CDR1 SGHTA and CDR2 FQGNSA. The CDR3 DNA reads TGTGCCAGCAGCCCCGGGACTAGCGGAGAGACCCAGTACTTC. Its protein product is CASSPGTSGETQYF.

The chain uses TRBV10-3 and TRBJ1-1; D perhaps matches TRBD1 (5 bases). The CDR3 loop spans 13 amino acids. V was pared by 4 bases and J by 6 bases, with 12 bases between. Per germline, CDR1 ENHRY and CDR2 SYGVKD. Written as DNA, the CDR3 is TGTGCCATCAGTGGTCAGGGATCCGCTGAAGCTTTCTTT. Amino acid sequence: CAISGQGSAEAFF.